A selection of T cell receptor beta chains follows, all from one sample in a study of T cell responses to AZD1222 COVID-19 vaccine. This table comes from immunoSEQ multiplex PCR, and its TCRdb copy is limited to in-frame clones, with some not included. The sample has some 74,000 clones, 70% to 90% seen once. The starting material was peripheral blood, obtained 28 days after the second AZD1222 dose. The source of these receptors is an adult who received the AZD1222 COVID-19 vaccine. Each CDR3 is given with its conserved first and last residue. The D gene is left open where the match is weak. Not all rows give a size; the values are once, few, many and, for expanded clones, a class.

len	v_gene	d_gene	j_gene	abundance	CDR3aa
15	TRBV7-3	-	TRBJ1-3	-	CASSDGGTAGNTIYF
15	TRBV11-2	-	TRBJ2-1	once	CASSRILVSGNEQFF
13	TRBV19	-	TRBJ2-3	-	CASSTQSTDTQYF
11	TRBV29-1	-	TRBJ1-2	-	CSIPEAYGYTF
19	TRBV5-1	-	TRBJ2-3	-	CASSPPGVGNFFSTDTQYF
15	TRBV7-9	-	TRBJ2-7	-	CASSGRGSGSYEQYF
14	TRBV11-1	TRBD1	TRBJ1-1	-	CASSPGQTNTEAFF
12	TRBV19	-	TRBJ2-7	-	CASSTQSYEQYF
15	TRBV19	-	TRBJ1-2	-	CASSMAGHPNYGYTF
15	TRBV19	-	TRBJ1-2	-	CASSLNPLTGYGYTF
15	TRBV19	TRBD2	TRBJ2-7	-	CASSTLAGGRYEQYF
12	TRBV7-8	-	TRBJ1-3	once	CASSLARNTIYF
14	TRBV9	-	TRBJ1-4	-	CASSREGLNEKLFF
15	TRBV18	-	TRBJ1-2	once	CASSFQTLLLDGYTF
15	TRBV27	TRBD1	TRBJ2-3	-	CASSRDRVVTDTQYF
15	TRBV15	-	TRBJ1-5	-	CATSPTSYSNQPQHF
17	TRBV6-6	TRBD2	TRBJ2-1	few	CASSRPGSGSSRYEQFF
15	TRBV30	TRBD2	TRBJ2-7	-	CAWRVTSGSSYEQYF
13	TRBV5-6	-	TRBJ1-1	-	CASSSTVNTEAFF
13	TRBV30	-	TRBJ1-3	-	CAWSKGTGNTIYF
15	TRBV7-9	TRBD1	TRBJ1-2	-	CASRGAGQGPYGYTF
17	TRBV4-2	-	TRBJ2-7	-	CASSQGGGGPSSYEQYF